This TCR beta chain was retrieved from a study of spatial heterogeneity in lung cancer (dated by TCRdb to between 2017 and 2020). With respect to the entire study: Beta-chain transcripts were consistently detected in greater numbers than alpha-chain transcripts, which likely reflected higher beta-chain transcript abundance. The study quantitatively compared TCR alpha and beta repertoires across multiple tumor regions, matched nontumor lung and blood in non-small cell lung cancer. In the raw uncorrected reads, each unique combination of TCR and UMI appeared more than ten times on average. Both alpha and beta chains were TCR-sequenced in samples taken at surgery, namely 220 tumor regions, fewer than 85 matched nontumor lung samples and 55 to 60 PBMC samples. Nonsynonymous mutation counts, determined by whole-exome sequencing of tumor tissue, were related to TCR repertoire features.

In its sample, this clonotype was seen many times. The clone's antigen remains unknown. No much larger clone exists at a distance of one base, and base qualities are not known. CDR1 and CDR2 (MDHEN, SYDVKM) derive from the germline V gene. There are 14 amino acids in the CDR3, from cysteine to phenylalanine inclusive. Only the CDR3 portion is preserved as DNA: 42 bases, with reading frame beginning at the first base. The junction shows trimming of 6 bases on V and 8 bases on J, plus 17 bases between the germline ends. Results and caveats for the whole study, not just this receptor: Ubiquitous expanded tumor TCRs were found in blood more often at tumor resection than at routine follow-up. Confirming at a functional level the hypothesis that regional TCRs recognize regional mutations was considered to require additional single-cell paired TCR alpha and beta sequencing.

Libraries were built with 5' RACE. Sequencing relied on a NextSeq 500. In the TCR library protocol, a unique molecular identifier was attached to each TCR cDNA molecule so that PCR and sequencing errors could be corrected. In the original analysis: Decombinator tools were used for TCR identification, UMI-based error correction and CDR3 extraction. Expanded TCRs were defined as those above a frequency of 2 per 1,000, corresponding to the top 1% of the tumor frequency distribution. Renyi diversity was calculated using the R vegan package after each repertoire was subsampled 100 times to 5,000 TCRs. CDR3 similarity networks were built from amino acid triplet string-kernel similarity, with CDR3s being connected when pairwise similarity was above 0.82. The raw public reads went through TCRdb reprocessing: fastp at Q25, MiXCR clone calling, in-frame beta chains kept. Every entry covers one CDR3 protein and lists the most common genes and DNA from its rows. The V and J calls and clone size are TCRdb's, not the authors'. The sample contains about 23,000 distinct CDR3 sequences, 4% to 5% of them found a single time. More than 4% of the sample is in the top ten clones.

The sample's time point label is to be understood as: sample taken at primary tumor resection. For TCR sequencing, whole RNA was extracted from tumor and nontumor lung tissue, or from cryopreserved PBMC samples, and no cell sorting was done. Donors were over 60 patients with early-stage, untreated non-small cell lung cancer from the lung TRACERx cohort. Patients were selected for TCR sequencing only if sufficient RNA was available from at least two tumor regions. The specimen was PBMCs, collected at surgery. The TCR sequence derives from a male donor with early-stage non-small cell lung cancer. The chain couples TRBV28 to TRBJ2-1; TRBD2 is a weak D gene call, 6 bases matching. Here the CDR3 is given as CASRRPPEGDEQFF. The bases read TGTGCCAGCAGGCGACCCCCGGAGGGTGATGAGCAGTTCTTC.